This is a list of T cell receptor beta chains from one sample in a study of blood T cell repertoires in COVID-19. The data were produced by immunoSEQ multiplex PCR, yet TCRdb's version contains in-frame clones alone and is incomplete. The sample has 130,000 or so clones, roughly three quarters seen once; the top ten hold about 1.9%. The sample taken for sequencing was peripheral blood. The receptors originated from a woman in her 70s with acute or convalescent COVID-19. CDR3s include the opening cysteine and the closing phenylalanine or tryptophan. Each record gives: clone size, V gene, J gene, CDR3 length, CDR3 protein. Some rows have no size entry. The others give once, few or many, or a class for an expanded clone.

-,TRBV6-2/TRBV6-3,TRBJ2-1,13,CASSLTGGNEQFF
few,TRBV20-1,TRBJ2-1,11,CSATPGSEQFF
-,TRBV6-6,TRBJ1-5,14,CASSQGAGNQPQHF
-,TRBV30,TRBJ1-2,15,CAWRWTAQSNYGYTF
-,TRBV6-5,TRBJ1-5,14,CARRSRAEVQPQHF
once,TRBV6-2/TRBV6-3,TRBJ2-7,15,CASSAITSGKGEQYF
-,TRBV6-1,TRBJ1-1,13,CASSEWGGPEAFF
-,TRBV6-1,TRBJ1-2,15,CASSEEGGANYGYTF
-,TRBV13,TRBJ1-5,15,CASSLGGVRNQPQHF
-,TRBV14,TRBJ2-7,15,CASSLSGGRSYEQYF
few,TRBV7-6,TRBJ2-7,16,CASSPRLAGDSYEQYF
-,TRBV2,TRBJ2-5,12,CASSEVLETQYF
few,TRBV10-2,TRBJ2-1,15,CASSESGLAGYEQFF
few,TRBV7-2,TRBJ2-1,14,CASSRVNGANEQFF
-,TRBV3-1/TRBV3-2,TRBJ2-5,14,CASSGREFGETQYF
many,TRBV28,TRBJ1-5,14,CASSLRGGVQPQHF
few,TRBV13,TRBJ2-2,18,CASSLGLGRVRNTGELFF
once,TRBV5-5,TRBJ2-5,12,CASWSGDQTQYF
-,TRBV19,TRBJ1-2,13,CASSPGTAYGYTF
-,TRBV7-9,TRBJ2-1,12,CASNPGPNEQFF
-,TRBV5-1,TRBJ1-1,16,CASRTTSTGFIVEAFF
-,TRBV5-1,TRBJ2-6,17,CASSALDGGSGANVLTF
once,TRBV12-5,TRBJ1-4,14,CASGRTGPNEKLFF
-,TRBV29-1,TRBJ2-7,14,CSVLPGQGRNEQYF
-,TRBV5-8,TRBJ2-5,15,CASSLMGGAGETQYF
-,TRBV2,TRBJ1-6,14,CASNRGMDNSPLHF
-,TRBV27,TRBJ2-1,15,CASRLSGQGYNEQFF